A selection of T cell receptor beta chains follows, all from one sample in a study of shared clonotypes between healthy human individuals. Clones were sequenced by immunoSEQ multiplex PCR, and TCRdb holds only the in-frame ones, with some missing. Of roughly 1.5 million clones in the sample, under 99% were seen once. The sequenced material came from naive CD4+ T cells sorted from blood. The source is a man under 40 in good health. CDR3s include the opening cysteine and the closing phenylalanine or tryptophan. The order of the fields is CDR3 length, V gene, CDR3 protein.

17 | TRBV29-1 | CSVGPRRTGSGNGELFF
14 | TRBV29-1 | CSVEGLAGTDTQYF
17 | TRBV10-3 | CAISDPDSGIPTGELFF
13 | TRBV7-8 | CASSLNTDYEQYF
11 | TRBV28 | CASGQGYGYTF
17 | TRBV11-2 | CASSLRFAGGSGTEQFF
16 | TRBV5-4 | CASSLRRQGRNEKLFF
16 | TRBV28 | CASSLLAGVLPDTQYF
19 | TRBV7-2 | CASLRTSGSGVLAKNIQYF
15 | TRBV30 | CAWTRIAELSYEQYF